These 15 T cell receptor beta chains were all obtained from the same sample, sequenced in a study of cytomegalovirus exposure and HLA in healthy donors (dated by TCRdb to about 2017). Libraries were constructed by the immunoSEQ multiplex PCR assay. The multiplex PCR relied on a mix of 60 forward primers for TCR Vbeta segments and 13 reverse primers for TCR Jbeta segments. Not all clones reach the TCRdb copy of this immuneACCESS table, which keeps in-frame sequences only. Checked studies attribute under half of the gap to unresolved V genes and leave the rest unexplained. The sample table lists 100,000 to 130,000 clones, approximately 79% of them with a count of one. The ten largest clones add up to about 15% of the sample. The sequencing input was PBMCs. These receptors were taken from a woman between 35 and 50 years old in good health and CMV-seropositive.

The rearrangement links TRBV5-1 to TRBJ2-5, with 8 bases that match TRBD1. J lost 7 bases, V lost 1 base, and 3 bases had no gene match. CDR3 length equals 13 residues. Germline V CDR1 and CDR2: SGHRS, YFSETQ. CDR3: CASSLSTGGTQYF. CDR3 DNA: TGCGCCAGCAGCTTGAGCACAGGGGGGACCCAGTACTTC.

The chain recombines TRBV6-5 with TRBJ2-1; 7 bases line up with TRBD2. The CDR3 is made up of 15 amino acids. The junction had 13 bases not matched to a gene; V was cut back by 5 bases and J by 9 bases. Per the germline V gene, CDR1 is MNHEY and CDR2 is SVGAGI. The CDR3 DNA follows: TGTGCCAGCAGTCCCCGGCCAGCGGGGAGGGGTGAGCAGTTCTTC. It encodes CASSPRPAGRGEQFF.

The chain links TRBV5-1 to TRBJ1-2; possibly TRBD1 for D (5 bases). Trimming removed 3 bases at V and 0 bases at J, with 12 bases between. The CDR3 runs to 15 residues. Germline loops: CDR1 SGHRS, CDR2 YFSETQ. The CDR3 nucleotides read TGCGCCAGCAGCTCCCGGGGAGGGGCTAACTATGGCTACACCTTC. Translation gives CASSSRGGANYGYTF.

The chain links TRBV6-5 to TRBJ2-7; maybe TRBD2 (5 bases). Germline lookup yields CDR1 MNHEY and CDR2 SVGAGI. This CDR3 spans 12 amino acids. Trimming cost V 6 bases and J 1 base, with 7 bases left between them. CDR3 region: CASSRGSYEQYF. In DNA, the CDR3 is TGTGCCAGCAGCCGGGGTTCCTACGAGCAGTACTTC.

The V call is TRBV7-9, the J call TRBJ2-7, with TRBD1 matching over 9 bases. The trim removed 4 bases at V and 2 bases at J, leaving 12 bases unmatched. The CDR3 spans 17 residues. Germline V lookup: CDR1 SEHNR, CDR2 FQNEAQ (reference sequence). The CDR3 region has the DNA TGTGCCAGCAGCTGGAGCGCTACGGGACAGGGAACCTACGAGCAGTACTTC. Translating gives CASSWSATGQGTYEQYF. The complete variable domain, with remaining parts taken from reference TRBV7-9 and TRBJ2-7, reads DTGVSQNPRHKITKRGQNVTFRCDPISEHNRLYWYRQTLGQGPEFLTYFQNEAQLEKSRLLSDRFSAERPKGSFSTLEIQRTEQGDSAMYLCASSWSATGQGTYEQYFGPGTRLTVT.

The V and J genes are TRBV30 and TRBJ1-6; D ambiguous. Germline V gene data show CDR1 as GTSNPN and CDR2 as SVGIG (reference sequence). This CDR3 contains 13 residues. V was cut by 1 base and J by 10 bases, with 11 bases left in between. The CDR3 coding sequence is TGTGCCTGGAGTGAGGAGGGTGGGTCACCCCTCCACTTT. This translates into CAWSEEGGSPLHF. The full variable domain, with the rest looked up from reference TRBV30 and TRBJ1-6, is SQTIHQWPATLVQPVGSPLSLECTVEGTSNPNLYWYRQAAGRGLQLLFYSVGIGQISSEVPQNLSASRPQDRQFILSSKKLLLSDSGFYLCAWSEEGGSPLHFGNGTRLTVT.

V gene TRBV30 combines with J gene TRBJ2-7; D may be TRBD2 (7 bases). V lost 0 bases to trimming and J lost 1 base, with 13 bases between them. CDR1 GTSNPN and CDR2 SVGIG come from the germline V gene (reference sequence). The CDR3 has 15 amino acids. The DNA of the CDR3 is TGTGCCTGGAGTGTACACGGGGGGACATCCTACGAGCAGTACTTC. It specifies CAWSVHGGTSYEQYF.

The chain uses TRBV5-1 and TRBJ2-5, with 11 bases lining up with TRBD1. CDR3 length: 13 amino acids. Germline assignment: CDR1 SGHRS and CDR2 YFSETQ. The V segment lost 6 bases and the J segment 7 bases; nucleotides outside the gene matches: 5. The CDR3 DNA reads as TGCGCCAGCACGGGACAGGGGGACGGGACCCAGTACTTC. Its translation is CASTGQGDGTQYF.

V gene TRBV19 combines with J gene TRBJ1-5, with 8 positions matching TRBD1. V lost 7 bases to trimming and J lost 4 bases; unmatched junction nucleotides: 9. Germline V gene lookup returns CDR1 LNHDA and CDR2 SQIVND (reference sequence). The CDR3 totals 15 residues. CDR3 DNA: TGTGCCAGTACCTCGGACAGGGTTTGGAATCAGCCCCAGCATTTT. Translation: CASTSDRVWNQPQHF.

V and J are TRBV27 and TRBJ1-5; TRBD1 aligns across 7 bases. The CDR3 sequence is 18 residues long. The germline V gene has CDR1 MNHEY and CDR2 SMNVEV (reference sequence). J lost 5 bases, V lost 4 bases, and 17 bases had no gene match. CDR3 in DNA: TGTGCCAGCAGTTCGACCTCCTATAGACAGGGCGGGGATCAGCCCCAGCATTTT. This translates into CASSSTSYRQGGDQPQHF.

The chain uses TRBV6-5 and TRBJ1-5, with D possibly matching TRBD1 (6 bases). Germline loops: CDR1 MNHEY, CDR2 SVGAGI. The CDR3 runs 15 residues. V was trimmed by 0 bases and J by 4 bases, leaving 10 bases between them. In nucleotides, the CDR3 is TGTGCCAGCAGTTACTCTGGGGGCACAAATCAGCCCCAGCATTTT. Residues: CASSYSGGTNQPQHF.

The rearrangement uses TRBV4-2 and TRBJ1-2; maybe TRBD1 (5 bases). The CDR3 consists of 15 residues. The germline CDR1 and CDR2 sequences are LGHNA and YNFKEQ. V lost 0 bases, J lost 2 bases, and 10 bases lay in between. The CDR3 spells CASSQDYPGNYGYTF. DNA of the CDR3: TGTGCCAGCAGCCAAGATTATCCAGGGAACTATGGCTACACCTTC.

This clone has only a few counts. The gene calls are TRBV2 and TRBJ2-2; 10 bases align to TRBD1. The CDR3 sequence is 15 residues long. Germline V CDR1 and CDR2: SNHLY, FYNNEI. With V trimmed by 7 bases and J by 5 bases, 7 bases remained unmatched. The CDR3 nucleotides read TGTGCCAGCACCAGGACAGGGGGGCGGACCGGGGAGCTGTTTTTT. This sequence encodes CASTRTGGRTGELFF.

This chain uses TRBV5-5 with TRBJ1-5; 9 bases fit TRBD1. Germline V gene data show CDR1 as SGHKS and CDR2 as YYEKEE (reference sequence). Losses at the gene ends were 4 bases for V and 4 bases for J; bases not matched to a gene: 3. The CDR3 runs 14 residues. The CDR3 sequence is CASSLTGGNQPQHF. The CDR3 DNA reads TGTGCCAGCAGCCTGACAGGGGGTAATCAGCCCCAGCATTTT.

This chain uses TRBV30 with TRBJ1-2; the D gene is possibly TRBD1 (6 bases). The CDR3 length is 12 residues. Germline V gene sequence: CDR1 GTSNPN, CDR2 SVGIG (reference sequence). Trimming removed 2 bases from V and 7 bases from J, with 11 bases in between. CDR3 in DNA: TGTGCCTGGAGTATGGGGGCGATTGGCTACACCTTC. This gives the protein CAWSMGAIGYTF.